These 30 T cell receptor beta chains share one sample of origin, sequenced in a study of T-cell memory formation after mild COVID-19. TCRdb fed the 5' RACE reads into MiXCR, producing one record per CDR3 protein. Among about 560,000 distinct CDR3 sequences, about 18% were seen once, and the ten largest hold about 7.5%. The sequenced sample was PBMCs or a T cell subset sorted from them (not recorded which). These receptors originate from an adult woman who had mild COVID-19 (a few samples of this study predate the infection). Cell type and time point are not known.

This clonotype was seen a handful of times. CDR3: CSVMGGAYEQYF. The DNA of the CDR3 is TGCAGCGTCATGGGGGGGGCCTACGAGCAGTACTTC. This chain connects TRBV29-1 to TRBJ2-7; TRBD2 agrees at 7 bases. The CDR3 has 12 residues. Per the germline V gene, CDR1 is SQVTM and CDR2 is ANQGSEA. With V trimmed by 6 bases and J by 2 bases, 4 bases remained unmatched.

This clonotype was counted only a few times. The rearrangement uses TRBV20-1 and TRBJ2-3, with D hard to call. Germline CDR1 reads DFQATT; CDR2 reads SNEGSKA (reference sequence). V shed 3 bases and J shed 5 bases, with 15 bases lying between them. This CDR3 is built from 14 residues. The CDR3 nucleotides are TGCAGTGCTAGCGTCACAGTCCCACGAGATACGCAGTATTTT. Protein product: CSASVTVPRDTQYF.

In this sample, this clonotype turned up a few times. The V call is TRBV9, the J call TRBJ1-2; tentative D call: TRBD1 (6 bases). V lost 5 bases and J lost 5, with 19 bases in between. CDR1 is SGDLS, CDR2 YYNGEE, per germline. The CDR3 loop spans 15 amino acids. The CDR3: CASSRLSTGGYGYTF. In DNA, the CDR3 is TGTGCCAGCAGTAGACTGTCGACAGGAGGATATGGCTACACCTTC. Supplemented by reference TRBV9 and TRBJ1-2, the full variable domain reads DSGVTQTPKHLITATGQRVTLRCSPRSGDLSVYWYQQSLDQGLQFLIQYYNGEERAKGNILERFSAQQFPDLHSELNLSSLELGDSALYFCASSRLSTGGYGYTFGSGTRLTVV.

This clonotype turned up a few times. V is TRBV6-6 and J is TRBJ1-4; 10 bases match TRBD1. J was trimmed by 4 bases and V by 2 bases; bases with no gene match: 7. Germline CDR1 is MNHNY and CDR2 is SVGAGI (reference sequence). This CDR3 is 17 amino acids long. The CDR3 spells CASSYRGQGSGNEKLFF. The DNA for the CDR3 is TGTGCCAGCAGTTACCGGGGACAGGGGAGCGGTAATGAAAAACTGTTTTTT.

The table lists this clonotype with a few counts. The chain is built from TRBV4-3 and TRBJ2-2; no firm D call. Germline assignment: CDR1 LGHNA and CDR2 YSLEER. V was cut by 4 bases and J by 5 bases, with 8 bases left in between. CDR3 length equals 13 residues. The CDR3 region has the DNA TGCGCCAGCAGCCGGAGCCAGACCGGGGAGCTGTTTTTT. It yields the protein CASSRSQTGELFF.

This clonotype came up a few times. V and J are TRBV29-1 and TRBJ2-3; weak D call: TRBD1 (5 bases). Trimming left V 4 bases short and J 1 base short, with 12 bases between. Germline V gene sequence: CDR1 SQVTM, CDR2 ANQGSEA. The CDR3 has 14 amino acids. CDR3 sequence reads: CSVVGRVGTDTQYF. CDR3 DNA: TGCAGCGTTGTGGGCAGGGTTGGCACAGATACGCAGTATTTT.

Only a few counts were recorded for this clonotype. J is TRBJ2-2 and V is TRBV6-2 or TRBV6-3, with D tentatively TRBD1 (6 bases). CDR1 MNHEY and CDR2 SVGEGT come from the germline V gene. This CDR3 is 17 amino acids long. V was trimmed by 5 bases and J by 1 base, leaving 17 bases between them. The CDR3 reads CASSHDIGRGNTGELFF. The CDR3 DNA reads TGTGCCAGCAGTCACGACATTGGCAGGGGGAACACCGGGGAGCTGTTTTTT.

This clonotype turned up a few times. The chain combines TRBV27 with TRBJ1-2, with TRBD1 matching over 9 bases. V was pared by 6 bases and J by 5 bases, with 10 bases of the junction left unmatched. There are 15 residues in the CDR3. Germline V gene lookup returns CDR1 MNHEY and CDR2 SMNVEV (reference sequence). The CDR3 DNA reads as TGTGCCAGCAGCAACATACCGGGACAGGGTTATGGCTACACCTTC. Translated: CASSNIPGQGYGYTF.

This clonotype was counted between two and nine times. This chain uses TRBV6-6 with TRBJ2-7; unclear D gene. In germline, CDR1 is MNHNY, CDR2 SVGAGI (reference sequence). Trimming shortened V by 7 bases and J by 4 bases, and 14 bases separated the two germline ends. This CDR3 comprises 13 residues. The CDR3 sequence is CASTLGAEYEQYF. The CDR3 region has the DNA TGTGCCAGCACCCTAGGCGCGGAGTACGAGCAGTACTTC.

This clonotype was detected only a few times. J is TRBJ1-1 and V is TRBV4-1; D is undetermined. Germline V gene sequence: CDR1 MGHRA, CDR2 YSYEKL. There are 15 residues in the CDR3. The V gene lost 1 base and the J gene lost 0 bases, with 9 bases spanning the gap. The CDR3 sequence: CASSQAHLMNTEAFF. The CDR3, as DNA: TGCGCCAGCAGCCAAGCCCACCTCATGAACACTGAAGCTTTCTTT.

The gene calls are TRBV12-3 or TRBV12-4 and TRBJ1-5; no clear D. Trimming pared 2 bases from V and 6 bases from J, leaving 14 bases between. The CDR3 has 15 residues. CDR3 protein: CASSLKRVAGQPQHF. CDR3 DNA sequence: TGTGCCAGCAGTTTAAAGAGGGTGGCGGGTCAGCCCCAGCATTTT.

This clonotype was seen at least ten times. The chain is built from TRBV11-2 and TRBJ2-7; no definite D call. Trimming cost V 3 bases and J 2 bases, with 8 bases left between them. This CDR3 has 13 residues. Germline CDR1 is SGHAT and CDR2 is FQNNGV. CDR3 residues: CASSFSGTYEQYF. CDR3 nucleotide sequence: TGTGCCAGCAGCTTCTCTGGGACCTACGAGCAGTACTTC.

This clonotype was detected only a few times. The chain uses TRBV6-2 or TRBV6-3 and TRBJ1-6, with D possibly TRBD1 on 5 matching bases. This CDR3 is built from 15 residues. The germline V gene has CDR1 MNHEY and CDR2 SVGEGT. With 7 bases removed from V and 13 bases from J, the gap between germline ends came to 23 bases. The CDR3: CASKISAGFGSPLHF. DNA of the CDR3: TGTGCCAGCAAAATTTCGGCAGGGTTCGGATCCCCCCTCCACTTT.

This chain connects TRBV19 to TRBJ1-1; D is perhaps TRBD1 (5 bases). V dropped 3 bases and J dropped 2 bases, with 13 bases sitting between them. This CDR3 has 15 residues. Per the germline V gene, CDR1 is LNHDA and CDR2 is SQIVND (reference sequence). In DNA form, the CDR3 reads TGTGCCAGTAGTATCCCGACAGCGATTAACACTGAAGCTTTCTTT. It codes for CASSIPTAINTEAFF.

The genes are TRBV5-1 and TRBJ1-1; the D is unclear. The V end lost 0 bases, the J end lost 6 bases, and 12 bases lay between the germline ends. The CDR3 is made up of 14 amino acids. Germline V gene data show CDR1 as SGHRS and CDR2 as YFSETQ. This CDR3 reads CASSLEVPGAEAFF. As DNA, the CDR3 is TGCGCCAGCAGCTTGGAGGTCCCTGGGGCTGAAGCTTTCTTT.

This clonotype appeared a few times. This chain connects TRBV2 to TRBJ2-4; D not resolved. Trimming stripped 2 bases from V and 4 bases from J, with 12 bases between. Looked up from germline, CDR1 is SNHLY and CDR2 is FYNNEI. This CDR3 contains 15 residues. CDR3 protein: CASSEKRGSKNIQYF. CDR3 sequence (DNA): TGTGCCAGCAGTGAAAAGAGAGGATCTAAAAACATTCAGTACTTC.

This clonotype was counted a few times. This sequence joins TRBV6-6 and TRBJ2-3; 7 bases agree with TRBD2. CDR3 length equals 14 residues. The junction had 6 bases not matched to a gene; V was cut back by 6 bases and J by 3 bases. In germline, CDR1 is MNHNY, CDR2 SVGAGI (reference sequence). CDR3 DNA sequence: TGTGCCAGCAGCCGACTAGCTGCTACAGATACGCAGTATTTT. Its translation: CASSRLAATDTQYF.

The sample holds a few counts of this clonotype. The chain joins TRBV25-1 to TRBJ1-4; TRBD1 matches at 7 bases. V lost 6 bases, J lost 7 bases, and 14 bases stayed unmatched. The CDR3 extends over 16 amino acids. Germline loops: CDR1 MGHDK, CDR2 SYGVNS. CDR3 amino acids: CASRQAPVAGGEKLFF. The CDR3, as DNA: TGTGCCAGCAGACAAGCGCCCGTTGCAGGGGGTGAAAAACTGTTTTTT.

The chain combines TRBV7-9 with TRBJ2-2, with TRBD1 matching 12 bases. Germline CDR1 and CDR2: SEHNR and FQNEAQ (reference sequence). The V segment lost 3 bases and the J segment 8 bases; nucleotides outside the gene matches: 10. The length of the CDR3 is 17 residues. The CDR3 sequence: CASSFQPGQGASGELFF. The CDR3, as DNA: TGTGCCAGCAGCTTCCAGCCGGGACAGGGGGCGTCGGGGGAGCTGTTTTTT.

This clonotype appeared a few times. The V gene is TRBV2, the J gene TRBJ1-1; no clear D. This CDR3 is built from 14 residues. Germline V gene sequence: CDR1 SNHLY, CDR2 FYNNEI. V was clipped by 4 bases and J by 0 bases, with 9 bases between them. The CDR3 reads CASSADTLNTEAFF. The CDR3 DNA is TGTGCCAGCAGTGCAGATACTTTGAACACTGAAGCTTTCTTT.

The chain recombines TRBV4-1 with TRBJ2-7, with TRBD1 matching 9 bases. With V trimmed by 1 base and J by 5 bases, 6 bases remained unmatched. Germline V lookup: CDR1 MGHRA, CDR2 YSYEKL. The CDR3 has 15 amino acids. The CDR3 here is CASSQVGTGQHEQYF. CDR3 nucleotide sequence: TGCGCCAGCAGCCAAGTGGGGACAGGGCAACACGAGCAGTACTTC.

The rearrangement joins TRBV7-9 to TRBJ2-1; tentatively, D is TRBD2 (6 bases). The V end lost 5 bases, the J end lost 6 bases, and 23 bases lay between the germline ends. Germline V gene data show CDR1 as SEHNR and CDR2 as FQNEAQ (reference sequence). There are 17 residues in the CDR3. As DNA, the CDR3 is TGTGCCAGCAGCCCGCCCGTAGTGGAGGGACCCTCCAATGAGCAGTTCTTC. Encoded protein: CASSPPVVEGPSNEQFF.

This clonotype was counted a few times. The gene calls are TRBV5-1 and TRBJ1-4, with D perhaps TRBD1 (5 bases). Trimming stripped 4 bases from V and 1 base from J, with 14 bases between. From germline, CDR1 is SGHRS and CDR2 YFSETQ. The CDR3 is 16 residues long. In DNA, the CDR3 is TGCGCCAGCAGCAGGGGACCGGGACGAACTAATGAAAAACTGTTTTTT. Translating it yields CASSRGPGRTNEKLFF.

The chain is built from TRBV20-1 and TRBJ1-2; no clear D gene. Germline values: CDR1 DFQATT, CDR2 SNEGSKA (reference sequence). Between the trimmed V and J ends, which lost 3 bases and 8 bases, there was a span of 7 bases. The CDR3 is 10 residues long. This chain's CDR3 is CSASLGGYTF. DNA for the CDR3: TGCAGTGCTAGTCTGGGAGGCTACACCTTC.

The chain is built from TRBV2 and TRBJ2-1; 7 bases agree with TRBD2. The CDR3 is 14 residues long. CDR1 SNHLY and CDR2 FYNNEI come from the germline V gene. The trim removed 3 bases at V and 5 bases at J, leaving 4 bases unmatched. The CDR3 coding sequence is TGTGCCAGCAGTGATAGCGGGTGGGACAATGAGCAGTTCTTC. As protein: CASSDSGWDNEQFF. The full variable domain, in which reference TRBV2 and TRBJ2-1 provide the parts outside the CDR3, is EPEVTQTPSHQVTQMGQEVILRCVPISNHLYFYWYRQILGQKVEFLVSFYNNEISEKSEIFDDQFSVERPDGSNFTLKIRSTKLEDSAMYFCASSDSGWDNEQFFGPGTRLTVL.

This clonotype has a handful of counts. The rearrangement joins TRBV5-4 to TRBJ2-5; 11 positions match TRBD2. There are 16 residues in the CDR3. Trimming removed 4 bases from V and 4 bases from J; junction bases left unmatched: 9. Germline V lookup: CDR1 SGHNT, CDR2 YYREEE (reference sequence). CDR3 in DNA: TGTGCCAGCAGCCCCGGTAGCGGGGGGGCTCGAGAGACCCAGTACTTC. It yields the protein CASSPGSGGARETQYF.

V gene TRBV6-5 combines with J gene TRBJ2-3; D is tentatively TRBD1 or TRBD2 (5 bases each). CDR1 is MNHEY and CDR2 is SVGAGI in the germline V gene. Trimming cost V 5 bases and J 2 bases, with 11 bases left between them. The CDR3 has 14 amino acids. In DNA, the CDR3 is TGTGCCAGCAGTAACCCAGGGACCACAGATACGCAGTATTTT. Translated, it gives CASSNPGTTDTQYF.

The chain recombines TRBV9 with TRBJ1-2, with D possibly TRBD1 on 5 matching bases. The germline V gene encodes CDR1 SGDLS and CDR2 YYNGEE. The CDR3 totals 14 residues. Between the trimmed V and J ends, which lost 3 bases and 3 bases, there was a span of 12 bases. CDR3 protein: CASSEETADYGYTF. CDR3 DNA sequence: TGTGCCAGCAGCGAGGAGACAGCGGACTATGGCTACACCTTC.

The chain recombines TRBV5-1 with TRBJ2-7; no definite D call. The CDR3 is made up of 15 amino acids. Trimming took 1 base from V and 2 from J, leaving 13 bases between them. CDR1 and CDR2 (germline): SGHRS, YFSETQ. The CDR3 is CASSLRLTAAYEQYF. The CDR3 DNA is TGCGCCAGCAGCTTGCGTCTGACGGCAGCCTACGAGCAGTACTTC.

This clonotype was detected only a few times. The chain has TRBV18 and TRBJ1-1, with no clear D. Germline CDR1 and CDR2: KGHSH and LQKENI. Trimming took 3 bases from V and 7 from J, leaving 18 bases between them. The CDR3 is 15 residues long. CDR3 sequence (DNA): TGTGCCAGCTCACCCCTTAAGGACGTCTGGGGTGAAGCTTTCTTT. This encodes CASSPLKDVWGEAFF.